The TCR beta chain described here comes from a study of sequential checkpoint blockade in melanoma (dated by TCRdb to between 2017 and 2020). With regard to the full study: In a 1:1 randomization, patients received either first-line nivolumab then ipilimumab (arm A) or ipilimumab then nivolumab (arm B). Both trial sequences were followed by maintenance nivolumab.

TCRbeta CDR3 regions were immunosequenced from genomic DNA with the immunoSEQ Assay. Before high-throughput sequencing, genomic DNA was amplified using bias-controlled multiplex PCR. The original pipeline was this. To quantify the absolute abundance of each unique TCRbeta CDR3 region, the sequences were collapsed and filtered. Clonality was defined as 1 minus Pielou's evenness and was calculated using productive rearrangements only. A previously published method was used to identify clones with significantly greater frequencies in on-treatment samples than in baseline samples. As stored in TCRdb, this immuneACCESS dataset retains in-frame rearrangements with V and J assigned. A fraction of the clones does not appear; measured against another copy, unresolved V genes explain less than half of the discrepancy, and the remainder lacks a known reason. The V and J calls and the clone size are those of that table, but D and trimming were determined from the DNA. The sample table contains 20,000 or so clones; only one count was recorded for roughly 66% of them. The ten largest make up around 21% of the sample.

The germline V gene provides CDR1 SGHVS and CDR2 FNYEAQ. Relative to germline, V is missing 5 bases and J is missing 2 bases, with 17 bases of the junction outside any gene match. Spanning cysteine to phenylalanine, the CDR3 consists of 18 amino acids. The only DNA kept is the CDR3, 54 bases in frame from the first base. What this sample's treatment or condition label stands for: randomized to nivolumab then ipilimumab (arm A) or the reverse (arm B). None of the patients in the trial had previously been given DNA-damaging chemotherapy. Live CD3+CD8+ cells negative for CD19 and CD56 were sorted from thawed PBMCs on a FACS Aria II flow cytometer. Samples were obtained from patients with melanoma enrolled in CheckMate 064, a randomized, open-label phase II trial of sequential checkpoint blockade. Peripheral blood mononuclear cells were collected by leukapheresis, purified using Ficoll-Paque, and frozen in human serum containing approximately 9.4% DMSO. Right after sorting, the blood CD3+CD8+ cells were verified to be >95% pure, and DNA extraction followed.

Points the paper makes about the study in general: Validation of the response-prediction model combining TCR metrics and mutation burden is needed in larger, independent patient cohorts.

Notes on this clone: The antigen this receptor binds is unknown. It has no much larger one-base neighbor in the sample; base qualities were not kept.

Recombination linked TRBV7-6 to TRBJ1-1, and 7 junction bases match TRBD1. The sequence was obtained from a human donor with melanoma. Sequencing was performed on CD8+ T cells sorted from blood (inferred from file names), taken from a patient given nivolumab and ipilimumab in sequence. At the DNA level, the sequence is TGTGCCAGCAGCCCAACACAACACAGGGGTGCAGGAAACACTGAAGCTTTCTTT. The encoded protein is CASSPTQHRGAGNTEAFF.